A single sample gave rise to the 14 T cell receptor beta chains below, sequenced in a study of cytomegalovirus exposure and HLA in healthy donors. This table comes from immunoSEQ multiplex PCR, and its TCRdb copy is limited to in-frame clones, with some not included. The top ten clones hold just under 3% of a sample with 230,000 or so clones, approximately 86% of them seen once. Material for sequencing was PBMCs. Receptors originate from a woman aged 18 to 35 in good health and CMV-seronegative.

The chain couples TRBV10-3 to TRBJ2-7; 9 bases line up with TRBD2. Germline assignment: CDR1 ENHRY and CDR2 SYGVKD. This CDR3 region has 15 residues. V dropped 9 bases and J dropped 2; count of bases not matched to a gene: 11. This CDR3 is CAIGHRLAAPYEQYF. CDR3 in DNA: TGTGCCATTGGCCATAGACTAGCGGCTCCCTACGAGCAGTACTTC.

The CDR3 reads CASSQETGDPYEQYF. In DNA, the CDR3 is TGCGCCAGCAGCCAAGAAACAGGGGACCCCTACGAGCAGTACTTC. The chain couples TRBV4-3 to TRBJ2-7, with 7 bases lining up with TRBD1. V was pared by 0 bases and J by 2 bases, with 4 bases of the junction left unmatched. The germline CDR1 and CDR2 sequences are LGHNA and YSLEER. The CDR3 is 15 residues long.

The chain recombines TRBV29-1 with TRBJ2-7; 8 positions match TRBD1. With 5 bases clipped from V and 2 bases from J, the junction kept 2 bases outside the gene matches. There are 12 residues in the CDR3. Germline CDR1 is SQVTM and CDR2 is ANQGSEA. The CDR3 DNA is TGCAGCGTTTCAGGGGGCGCCTACGAGCAGTACTTC. Protein sequence: CSVSGGAYEQYF.

A few counts support this clone. The chain employs TRBV5-1 and TRBJ2-7; D is uncertain. Germline-derived CDR1 and CDR2 are SGHRS and YFSETQ. With 3 bases removed from V and 1 base from J, the gap between germline ends came to 11 bases. The CDR3 covers 14 residues. The CDR3 sequence: CASSSHLVSYEQYF. The CDR3 nucleotides read TGCGCCAGCAGCTCCCACTTAGTATCCTACGAGCAGTACTTC.

This rearrangement joins TRBV29-1 to TRBJ2-6; 9 nucleotides line up with TRBD1. The CDR3 extends over 16 amino acids. The V and J ends lost 6 bases and 0 bases, in that order; junction bases with no gene match: 6. Per the germline V gene, CDR1 is SQVTM and CDR2 is ANQGSEA. In nucleotides, the CDR3 is TGCAGCGTCGCTGGGACAGGGTTCTCTGGGGCCAACGTCCTGACTTTC. It is translated as CSVAGTGFSGANVLTF.

This clone was seen just once. The J gene is TRBJ2-1, the V gene TRBV11-1; a possible D gene is TRBD2 (5 bases). This CDR3 region has 15 residues. Trimming shortened V by 1 base and J by 2 bases, and 9 bases separated the two germline ends. Germline V gene lookup returns CDR1 SGHAT and CDR2 FQDESV (reference sequence). The CDR3 bases are TGTGCCAGCAGCTTAGACGGGATACCCTACAATGAGCAGTTCTTC. Translation: CASSLDGIPYNEQFF.

CDR3 loop: CAISESLVSDEQYF. CDR3 coding DNA: TGTGCCATCAGTGAGTCACTAGTATCAGACGAGCAGTACTTC. The chain joins TRBV10-3 to TRBJ2-7, with D perhaps matching TRBD2 (5 bases). From germline, CDR1 is ENHRY and CDR2 SYGVKD. CDR3 length: 14 amino acids. Trimming took off 0 bases at V and 5 bases at J, with 11 bases between the two ends.

The chain recombines TRBV6-5 with TRBJ1-1; tentative D call: TRBD1 (6 bases). Trimming stripped 6 bases from V and 1 base from J, with 12 bases between. Germline V lookup: CDR1 MNHEY, CDR2 SVGAGI. The CDR3 is 14 amino acids. CDR3 amino acids: CASSHGDKNTEAFF. The CDR3 nucleotides are TGTGCCAGCAGCCACGGGGACAAGAACACTGAAGCTTTCTTT.

The chain couples TRBV7-6 to TRBJ2-1, with D maybe TRBD2 (6 bases). The CDR3 has 13 amino acids. CDR1 is SGHVS and CDR2 is FNYEAQ in the germline V gene. V was shortened by 1 base and J by 8 bases, with 9 bases between the two germline ends. The CDR3 region is CASSLVGGDEQFF. CDR3 nucleotide sequence: TGTGCCAGCAGCTTAGTAGGAGGGGATGAGCAGTTCTTC.

This chain joins TRBV18 and TRBJ1-1; 7 bases map to TRBD1. The CDR3 runs to 13 residues. Looked up from germline, CDR1 is KGHSH and CDR2 is LQKENI. V shed 4 bases and J 8 bases; nucleotides not matched to a gene: 7. The CDR3 nucleotides read TGTGCCAGCTCACTCAGACAGGGCGGCGAAGCTTTCTTT. Translated: CASSLRQGGEAFF.

This chain links TRBV5-6 with TRBJ2-3; tentative D call: TRBD1 (6 bases). Trimming took off 1 base at V and 2 bases at J, with 17 bases between the two ends. CDR3 length: 17 amino acids. Per germline, CDR1 SGHDT and CDR2 YYEEEE. The DNA of the CDR3 is TGTGCCAGCAGCTTGTCGAGGGACATCCTACTCACAGATACGCAGTATTTT. Protein sequence: CASSLSRDILLTDTQYF.

The gene calls are TRBV28 and TRBJ2-3; D remains unclear. CDR1 and CDR2 from the germline V gene are MDHEN and SYDVKM. The CDR3 is 16 amino acids. V lost 1 base, J lost 3 bases, and 14 bases lay in between. The CDR3 region is CASSLLTKYKTDTQYF. The CDR3 nucleotides read TGTGCCAGCAGTTTATTAACCAAATACAAAACAGATACGCAGTATTTT.

The table lists this clone with a count of one. The rearrangement links TRBV27 to TRBJ2-5; 14 bases map to TRBD2. The CDR3 sequence is 14 residues long. The germline V gene has CDR1 MNHEY and CDR2 SMNVEV (reference sequence). J lost 6 bases, V lost 6 bases, and 3 bases had no gene match. The CDR3 spells CASRGLAGVQTQYF. CDR3 nucleotide sequence: TGTGCCAGCAGGGGACTAGCGGGAGTTCAGACCCAGTACTTC.

V and J are TRBV13 and TRBJ2-7, with 13 bases lining up with TRBD2. This CDR3 is 17 amino acids long. V lost 5 bases and J lost 3; bases outside the gene matches: 10. Germline V gene lookup returns CDR1 PRHDT and CDR2 FYEKMQ (reference sequence). The CDR3, as DNA: TGTGCCAGCAGCACCCGACTAGCGGGAGGCCTCAACTACGAGCAGTACTTC. It is translated as CASSTRLAGGLNYEQYF.